These 19 T cell receptor beta chains were all obtained from the same sample, sequenced in a study of blood T cell repertoires in COVID-19. TCRdb's copy holds only in-frame clones and misses some; the assay was immunoSEQ multiplex PCR. The table shows approximately 200,000 clones, with around nine tenths occurring only once. Sequenced material: peripheral blood. The receptors here all came from a man between 65 and 80 years old with active or convalescent COVID-19.

V usage is TRBV6-5 and J usage is TRBJ1-2; 10 positions agree with TRBD1. Unmatched junction bases numbered 4, after V lost 5 bases and J lost 4 bases. The CDR3 runs to 14 residues. CDR1 and CDR2 (germline): MNHEY, SVGAGI. CDR3 in amino acids: CASSTTGGPYGYTF. The CDR3 DNA follows: TGTGCCAGCAGTACGACAGGGGGCCCCTATGGCTACACCTTC.

This chain joins TRBV15 and TRBJ1-4; D gene unclear. Looked up from germline, CDR1 is LNHNV and CDR2 is YYDKDF (reference sequence). Trimming took off 0 bases at V and 3 bases at J, with 11 bases between the two ends. The CDR3 runs to 16 residues. The CDR3 loop is CATSRDLAESNEKLFF. The DNA for the CDR3 is TGTGCCACCAGCAGAGACCTGGCGGAATCTAATGAAAAACTGTTTTTT.

The V call is TRBV24-1, the J call TRBJ1-5; D not resolved. CDR1 and CDR2 from the germline V gene are KGHDR and SFDVKD. CDR3 size: 13 residues. The V and J ends lost 9 bases and 5 bases respectively, with 13 bases between them. In DNA, the CDR3 is TGTGCCACCCAAAGCGAGAGCGATCAGCCCCAGCATTTT. It encodes CATQSESDQPQHF.

This rearrangement joins TRBV6-5 to TRBJ2-7; the match to TRBD2 covers 11 bases. The V gene end was trimmed by 1 base and the J gene end by 7 bases; junction bases not matched to a gene: 6. This CDR3 contains 15 residues. From germline, CDR1 is MNHEY and CDR2 SVGAGI. The CDR3 protein is CASSYLAGGPGEQYF. For the CDR3, the DNA is TGTGCCAGCAGTTACTTAGCGGGGGGGCCTGGGGAGCAGTACTTC.

The J gene is TRBJ2-2, the V gene TRBV7-2, with 10 bases lining up with TRBD2. CDR1 SGHTA and CDR2 FQGNSA come from the germline V gene. The CDR3 covers 15 residues. With V trimmed by 0 bases and J by 6 bases, 1 base remained unmatched. This CDR3 reads CASSLAGLASGELFF. Written as DNA, the CDR3 is TGTGCCAGCAGCTTAGCGGGACTAGCGTCCGGGGAGCTGTTTTTT.

The chain links TRBV28 to TRBJ2-3; no firm D call. Deletions cut 6 bases from V and 5 bases from J, with 9 bases between. In germline, CDR1 is MDHEN, CDR2 SYDVKM. The CDR3 is 12 residues long. The chain's CDR3 is CASSPLRDTQYF. The CDR3 region has the DNA TGTGCCAGCAGCCCTCTACGAGATACGCAGTATTTT.

V gene TRBV7-6 combines with J gene TRBJ2-1, with TRBD2 as a possible D gene (6 bases). The germline CDR1 and CDR2 sequences are SGHVS and FNYEAQ. Trimming stripped 4 bases from V and 4 bases from J, with 11 bases between. This CDR3 has 14 residues. Here the CDR3 DNA reads TGTGCCAGCAGCTCGAATAGCGGATACAATGAGCAGTTCTTC. It yields the protein CASSSNSGYNEQFF.

V usage is TRBV5-6 and J usage is TRBJ1-4, with 7 bases fitting TRBD1. V dropped 3 bases and J dropped 6; count of bases not matched to a gene: 5. The CDR3 extends over 14 amino acids. Germline assignment: CDR1 SGHDT and CDR2 YYEEEE. The CDR3 DNA reads TGTGCCAGCAGCTCCACAGGGGCCGATGAAAAACTGTTTTTT. It translates to CASSSTGADEKLFF.

V usage is TRBV6-5 and J usage is TRBJ1-4, with D possibly being TRBD1 (5 bases). The V gene lost 7 bases and the J gene lost 8 bases, with 20 bases spanning the gap. This CDR3 is built from 15 residues. CDR1 is MNHEY and CDR2 is SVGAGI in the germline V gene. The CDR3 DNA reads TGTGCCAGCACCCGAAAATCGGGGGGTCGGGAAAAACTGTTTTTT. Translated, it gives CASTRKSGGREKLFF.

V gene TRBV6-5 combines with J gene TRBJ2-7, with TRBD1 matching 8 bases. Germline V gene data show CDR1 as MNHEY and CDR2 as SVGAGI. Trimming took 7 bases from V and 0 from J; bases not matched to a gene: 8. The CDR3 sequence is 15 residues long. DNA of the CDR3: TGTGCCAGCACCCCACGGACAGGGAGCTCCTACGAGCAGTACTTC. Translation: CASTPRTGSSYEQYF.

This clone appeared once. The chain joins TRBV4-3 to TRBJ2-1, with D possibly being TRBD1 (6 bases). Germline CDR1 reads LGHNA; CDR2 reads YSLEER. Trimming shortened V by 0 bases and J by 0 bases, and 12 bases separated the two germline ends. The CDR3 is made up of 17 amino acids. This CDR3 reads CASSQDSGQSSYNEQFF. For the CDR3, the DNA is TGCGCCAGCAGCCAAGATTCCGGACAGAGCTCCTACAATGAGCAGTTCTTC.

The chain recombines TRBV11-2 with TRBJ2-4; TRBD2 agrees at 16 bases. The length of the CDR3 is 20 residues. The germline gives CDR1 SGHAT, CDR2 FQNNGV. V was pared by 0 bases and J by 1 base, with 6 bases of the junction left unmatched. The CDR3 coding sequence is TGTGCCAGCAGCTTAGAAGGGACTAGCGGGAGGGCCCTGGCCAAAAACATTCAGTACTTC. This encodes CASSLEGTSGRALAKNIQYF.

This chain connects TRBV29-1 to TRBJ2-1; 8 nucleotides line up with TRBD2. This CDR3 is built from 18 residues. After removal of 5 bases from V and 0 bases from J, the junction contained 15 bases not matched to a gene. Germline CDR1 and CDR2: SQVTM and ANQGSEA. This CDR3 is CSVKSGTSPASSYNEQFF. In DNA, the CDR3 is TGCAGCGTTAAGTCGGGGACTAGTCCTGCAAGCTCCTACAATGAGCAGTTCTTC.

This chain connects TRBV27 to TRBJ1-6; 7 bases agree with TRBD1. Germline CDR1 reads MNHEY; CDR2 reads SMNVEV (reference sequence). With V trimmed by 6 bases and J by 9 bases, 11 bases remained unmatched. This CDR3 is built from 15 residues. CDR3 DNA: TGTGCCAGCAGATTGACAGGGCCCGACTCTTCACCCCTCCACTTT. As protein: CASRLTGPDSSPLHF.

The V gene is TRBV7-7, the J gene TRBJ2-1, with 8 bases aligning to TRBD1. Germline V gives CDR1 SSHAT, CDR2 FNYEAQ (reference sequence). The CDR3 totals 13 residues. Trimming took 5 bases from V and 6 from J; bases not matched to a gene: 3. CDR3 nucleotides: TGTGCCAGCAGCCCCGGACAGGGCAATGAGCAGTTCTTC. Translating gives CASSPGQGNEQFF.

The gene calls are TRBV15 and TRBJ2-5; 7 nucleotides match TRBD1. Germline V lookup: CDR1 LNHNV, CDR2 YYDKDF (reference sequence). The CDR3 contains 13 residues. V lost 6 bases, J lost 0 bases, and 1 base stayed unmatched. Here the CDR3 reads CATRGQNQETQYF. The CDR3 DNA is TGTGCCACCAGGGGACAGAACCAAGAGACCCAGTACTTC.

The V gene is TRBV30, the J gene TRBJ1-5; the match to TRBD1 covers 9 bases. The CDR3 spans 16 residues. The junction had 9 bases not matched to a gene; V was cut back by 3 bases and J by 3 bases. The germline V gene encodes CDR1 GTSNPN and CDR2 SVGIG (reference sequence). CDR3 nucleotide sequence: TGTGCCTGGAGCAATGGACAGGGGATCGTCAATCAGCCCCAGCATTTT. Its protein product is CAWSNGQGIVNQPQHF.

The gene calls are TRBV19 and TRBJ2-5, with 15 bases aligning to TRBD2. The germline gives CDR1 LNHDA, CDR2 SQIVND (reference sequence). V shed 9 bases and J 3 bases; nucleotides not matched to a gene: 2. The CDR3 extends over 14 amino acids. CDR3 loop: CASGLAGGEETQYF. Written as DNA, the CDR3 is TGTGCCAGCGGACTAGCGGGAGGGGAAGAGACCCAGTACTTC.

This clone was found once. V gene TRBV7-9 combines with J gene TRBJ2-3; TRBD2 agrees at 9 bases. The germline gives CDR1 SEHNR, CDR2 FQNEAQ (reference sequence). The V and J ends lost 5 bases and 5 bases, in that order; junction bases with no gene match: 11. CDR3 size: 16 residues. The CDR3 DNA sequence: TGTGCCAGCAGCCAGAGGCGGGAGGGCCCGGAAGATACGCAGTATTTT. This gives the protein CASSQRREGPEDTQYF.